This TCR beta chain was identified during a study of blood T cells in healthy people across ages. Findings and limits, study-wide: TCR beta diversity, measured per million T cells, fell in a roughly linear way with age. As naive T cell percentage varied, TCR beta diversity correlated strongly with it.

The second PCR ran about 6 to 12 cycles with a sample-barcoded 5' primer and J-beta primers. The yield of each sample was at least 3 million CDR3-containing paired-end reads. TCRdb re-called the 5' RACE reads through MiXCR, storing one row per CDR3 protein. This sample carries over 700,000 distinct CDR3 sequences, about 53% of them seen once, and the ten largest clones take under 50%. Trimming left V 1 base short and J 7 bases short, with 12 bases between. The CDR3 runs 13 residues. Germline values: CDR1 SGHDT, CDR2 YYEEEE. This clonotype was observed many times. No antigen is known for it. Material for sequencing was blood. This TCR was sampled from a man aged 80 or over in good health. The V gene is TRBV5-6, the J gene TRBJ2-7; D not resolved. The DNA of the CDR3 is TGTGCCAGCAGCTTGAGACTCCTCGATGAGCAGTACTTC. Its translation is CASSLRLLDEQYF.